This TCR beta chain comes out of a study of glioma-infiltrating T cells after dendritic cell vaccination. Background on the study: Between the early 2000s and the early 2010s, patients got autologous tumor lysate-pulsed dendritic cell vaccines. Findings and limits, study-wide: Higher TCR clonality did not directly relate to longer survival.

Amplification used 60 V beta primers and 13 J beta primers. Method: immunoSEQ multiplex PCR; TCRdb's copy keeps in-frame clones and lacks some. Here the sample spans roughly 41,000 clones, just under 85% being singletons. On this clone: The antigen is undetermined. This CDR3 is also generated by other DNA sequences in the sample.

CDR1 and CDR2 from the germline V gene are LNHNV and YYDKDF (reference sequence). CDR3 length: 13 amino acids. V shed 0 bases and J shed 8 bases, with 10 bases lying between them. The V call is TRBV15, the J call TRBJ1-2; no firm D call. This clonotype was obtained from a human donor with glioblastoma. The material was blood, obtained before dendritic cell vaccination. The CDR3 nucleotides read TGTGCCACCAGCAGAGATCAGGTCGGCGGCTACACCTTC. Translating gives CATSRDQVGGYTF.